This entry concerns a single T cell receptor (beta chain). Its antigen is still unknown. Construction of TCR beta libraries relied on iRepertoire HTBI primers and on Arm-PCR targeting CDR3 regions. Authors' methods: Roughly 65 TRBV and 12 to 15 TRBJ segments were identified across samples. TCRdb fed the multiplex PCR reads into MiXCR, producing one record per CDR3 protein. TCRdb, not the authors, supplied the V and J calls. The repertoire consists of over 650,000 distinct CDR3 sequences, with around 30% occurring once and the leading ten covering roughly 41%. Described time point: persistent/refractory GD, antithyroid drugs over 5 years with positive TRAb. Following extraction of RNA from PBMCs, that RNA was used to make the TCR library. In Xi'an, China, an endocrinology department was the source of patients. This sample stems from a study of regulatory T cells in long-lasting Graves disease. The wider study: In persistent Graves' disease, antithyroid drugs had been taken for over 5 years and TSH receptor antibodies stayed positive. Study-level findings and limits: TCR diversity in persistent Graves' patients was below that of newly diagnosed ones.

The germline V gene has CDR1 SGHRS and CDR2 YFSETQ. This CDR3 is built from 15 residues. V lost 3 bases and J lost 2; bases outside the gene matches: 7. Sequenced material: peripheral blood mononuclear cells (PBMCs), taken when the disease was refractory, from a patient treated with antithyroid drugs. This chain links TRBV5-1 with TRBJ2-5, with 7 positions matching TRBD1. The TCR was taken from a female donor with Graves disease. DNA for the CDR3: TGCGCCAGCAGCTATGCCCCGGGACAGCAAGAGACCCAGTACTTC. This encodes CASSYAPGQQETQYF.